Listed below are T cell receptor beta chains from one sample, sequenced in a study of immune aging and cytomegalovirus after organ transplant. Using its own MiXCR run on the single-cell sequencing reads, TCRdb lists one record per CDR3 protein. The sample shows about 20,000 distinct CDR3 sequences, 35% to 40% of them seen only once. The antigens these receptors bind are not known. Source: CMV peptide-activated CD4+ and CD8+ T cells sorted from blood, taken at five time points, pooled. The source of these receptors is a female donor who had a heart transplant and CMV viremia. The CDR3 runs from the conserved cysteine through the conserved F or W. Each record gives: D gene, clone size, V gene, J gene, CDR3 protein, CDR3 DNA. D genes are given only for firm matches. The size of a clone is reported for some rows only, either as once, few or many, or as a class for expanded clones.

d_gene: TRBD1
abundance: NA
v_gene: TRBV18
j_gene: TRBJ2-7
CDR3aa: CASSRDSSYEQYF
CDR3nt: TGTGCCAGCTCACGGGACAGCTCCTACGAGCAGTACTTC

d_gene: NA
abundance: few
v_gene: TRBV5-1
j_gene: TRBJ1-6
CDR3aa: CASSPRTENSPLHF
CDR3nt: TGCGCCAGCAGCCCCCGGACGGAGAATTCACCCCTCCACTTT

d_gene: NA
abundance: many
v_gene: TRBV9
j_gene: TRBJ2-7
CDR3aa: CASSVGQLGYEQYF
CDR3nt: TGTGCCAGCAGCGTAGGGCAACTCGGATACGAGCAGTACTTC

d_gene: NA
abundance: many
v_gene: TRBV29-1
j_gene: TRBJ2-3
CDR3aa: CSLEVSSTDTQYF
CDR3nt: TGCAGCCTAGAAGTATCCAGCACAGATACGCAGTATTTT

d_gene: NA
abundance: many
v_gene: TRBV4-1
j_gene: TRBJ1-2
CDR3aa: CASSHGTQSGGYTF
CDR3nt: TGCGCCAGCAGCCACGGCACTCAGTCTGGGGGCTACACCTTC

d_gene: NA
abundance: NA
v_gene: TRBV5-4
j_gene: TRBJ2-1
CDR3aa: CASSYGLNEQFF
CDR3nt: TGTGCCAGCAGCTACGGACTCAATGAGCAGTTCTTC

d_gene: NA
abundance: many
v_gene: TRBV24-1
j_gene: TRBJ1-5
CDR3aa: CATSDSGGAMFQPQHF
CDR3nt: TGTGCCACCAGTGATTCGGGGGGCGCGATGTTTCAGCCCCAGCATTTT

d_gene: NA
abundance: few
v_gene: TRBV15
j_gene: TRBJ2-5
CDR3aa: CATSRDYFQETQYF
CDR3nt: TGTGCCACCAGCAGGGACTATTTCCAAGAGACCCAGTACTTC

d_gene: TRBD2
abundance: NA
v_gene: TRBV7-9
j_gene: TRBJ2-1
CDR3aa: CASSLVASSSGRLYNERFF
CDR3nt: TGCGCCAGCAGCTTAGTTGCGTCTTCTAGCGGGAGATTATACAATGAGCGGTTCTTC

d_gene: NA
abundance: medium-sized
v_gene: TRBV9
j_gene: TRBJ1-4
CDR3aa: CASSPPGAQEKLFF
CDR3nt: TGTGCCAGCAGCCCCCCAGGGGCCCAGGAAAAACTGTTTTTT

d_gene: NA
abundance: NA
v_gene: TRBV3-1
j_gene: TRBJ2-2
CDR3aa: CASSQYTGFGGELFF
CDR3nt: TGTGCCAGCAGCCAGTACACAGGTTTTGGAGGGGAGCTGTTTTTT

d_gene: NA
abundance: NA
v_gene: TRBV2
j_gene: TRBJ1-1
CDR3aa: CASSERIATPVEEAFF
CDR3nt: TGTGCCAGCAGTGAACGGATCGCGACCCCCGTCGAGGAAGCTTTCTTT

d_gene: NA
abundance: medium-sized
v_gene: TRBV20-1
j_gene: TRBJ2-5
CDR3aa: CSASAGREETQYF
CDR3nt: TGCAGTGCTAGCGCGGGACGAGAAGAGACCCAGTACTTC

d_gene: TRBD1
abundance: few
v_gene: TRBV2
j_gene: TRBJ1-5
CDR3aa: CASRSGGQGLSQPQHF
CDR3nt: TGTGCCAGCAGGTCCGGAGGACAGGGGTTAAGTCAGCCCCAGCATTTT